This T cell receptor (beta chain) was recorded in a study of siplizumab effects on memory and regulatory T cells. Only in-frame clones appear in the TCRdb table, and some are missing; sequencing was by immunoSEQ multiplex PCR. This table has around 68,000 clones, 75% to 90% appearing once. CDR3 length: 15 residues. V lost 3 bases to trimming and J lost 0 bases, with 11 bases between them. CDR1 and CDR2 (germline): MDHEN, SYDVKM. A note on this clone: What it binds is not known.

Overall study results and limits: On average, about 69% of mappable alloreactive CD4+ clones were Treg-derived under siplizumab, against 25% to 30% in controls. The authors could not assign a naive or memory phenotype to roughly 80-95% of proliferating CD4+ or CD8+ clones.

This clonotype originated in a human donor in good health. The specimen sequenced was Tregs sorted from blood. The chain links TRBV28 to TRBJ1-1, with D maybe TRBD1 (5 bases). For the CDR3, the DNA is TGTGCCAGCAGTTTCCCCCCAGGGATGAACACTGAAGCTTTCTTT. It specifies CASSFPPGMNTEAFF.